This TCR beta chain was sequenced during a study of CD8 T cells in Susac syndrome (dated by TCRdb to the late 2010s). The study in broad terms: Repertoire sequencing was used to test whether CD8+ T cell activation and differentiation in Susac syndrome was antigen driven.

RNA was extracted with the RNeasy kit and roughly 0.5 to 1 ug was reverse transcribed using random hexamers. The immunoSEQ multiplex PCR assay, which covers 54 Vbeta and 13 Jbeta segments, was used to amplify TCR beta CDR3 regions. PCR amplification bias was corrected using a synthetic template baseline for primer optimization and computational correction. In the paper's pipeline: Reads were annotated to V, D and J genes according to IMGT and were analyzed with immunoSEQ Analyzer, with only productive sequences retained. Clonality was calculated as one minus the Shannon entropy normalized by log2 of the number of productive unique sequences. Public and private clones were assessed among the 100 most prevalent clones of each patient and control. A clone was defined as Susac-specific if it was absent from the healthy and MS cohorts, from some 1,100 published viral clones and from other ImmuneACCESS disease sequences. The public sequencing data were trimmed at Q25 with fastp and processed into clonotypes with MiXCR by TCRdb, which kept only in-frame beta chains. Each record represents a unique CDR3 protein, reported with the most common genes and DNA among its rows. The V and J calls were not made by the authors but by TCRdb's processing. Recorded for this sample are 170,000 or so distinct CDR3 sequences; approximately 95% of them occurred a single time. 0.09% to 0.095% of the sample goes to the ten largest clones.

Broad study findings and their caveats: The number of individuals in the TCR sequencing and HLA analysis was recognized as being relatively small.

Notes on this clonotype: The target of this receptor is not known. Per-nucleotide qualities are absent, and no much larger clonotype sits a single base away.

The CDR3 goes from the cysteine to the phenylalanine over 11 residues. The sequence is cut down to CDR3 DNA, 33 bases in frame from base 1. The germline ends are 13 bases apart after V is trimmed by 5 bases and J by 11 bases. Peripheral blood CD8+ and CD4+ T cells from healthy donors, Susac syndrome patients and multiple sclerosis patients were profiled using high-throughput TCR beta sequencing. The multiple sclerosis controls were treatment-naive patients who had stable or active relapsing-remitting disease and met the revised McDonald criteria. Bulk CD8+ and CD4+ T cells were purified magnetically by negative isolation, whereas CD8+ TEMRA cells were enriched by FACS. Blood was drawn into EDTA tubes, processed within 24 hours, and PBMCs were isolated by density gradient centrifugation. PBMCs intended for TCR sequencing were cryopreserved in liquid nitrogen and were subsequently thawed in a 37 degrees C water bath. A purity of at least 90% was achieved for sorted or isolated CD4+, CD8+ and CD8+ TEMRA cells.

The clonotype comes from a human donor with multiple sclerosis. This chain is built from TRBV12-3 or TRBV12-4 and TRBJ2-7; the D gene is possibly TRBD1, with 6 bases matching. Sequencing was performed on CD4+ T cells from PBMCs. The CDR3 protein: CASSLGTREYF. The DNA sequence is as follows: TGTGCCAGCAGTCTAGGGACAAGAGAGTACTTC.